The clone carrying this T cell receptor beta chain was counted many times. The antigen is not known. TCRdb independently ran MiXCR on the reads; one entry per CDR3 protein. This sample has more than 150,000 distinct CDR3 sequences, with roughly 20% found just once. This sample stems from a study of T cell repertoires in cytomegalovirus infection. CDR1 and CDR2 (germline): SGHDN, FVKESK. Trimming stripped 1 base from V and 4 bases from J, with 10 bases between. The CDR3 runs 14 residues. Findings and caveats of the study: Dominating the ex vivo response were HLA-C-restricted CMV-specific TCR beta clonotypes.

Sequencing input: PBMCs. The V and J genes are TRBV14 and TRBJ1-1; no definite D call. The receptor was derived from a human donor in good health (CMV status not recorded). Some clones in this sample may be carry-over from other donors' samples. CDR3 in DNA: TGTGCCAGCAGCCAAGGGGGAACGTCCACTGAAGCTTTCTTT. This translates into CASSQGGTSTEAFF. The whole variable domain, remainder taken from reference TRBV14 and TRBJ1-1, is EAGVTQFPSHSVIEKGQTVTLRCDPISGHDNLYWYRRVMGKEIKFLLHFVKESKQDESGMPNNRFLAERTGGTYSTLKVQPAELEDSGVYFCASSQGGTSTEAFFGQGTRLTVV.